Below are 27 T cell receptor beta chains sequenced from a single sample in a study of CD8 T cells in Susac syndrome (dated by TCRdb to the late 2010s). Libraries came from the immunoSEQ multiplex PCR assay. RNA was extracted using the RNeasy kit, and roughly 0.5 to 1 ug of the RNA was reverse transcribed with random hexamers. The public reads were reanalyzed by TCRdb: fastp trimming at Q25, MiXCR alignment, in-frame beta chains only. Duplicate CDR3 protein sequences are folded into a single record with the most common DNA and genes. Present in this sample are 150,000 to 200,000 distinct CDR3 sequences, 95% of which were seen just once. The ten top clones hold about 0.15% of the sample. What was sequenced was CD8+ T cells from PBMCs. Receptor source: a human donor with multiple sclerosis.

Written as DNA, the CDR3 is TGTGCCAGCAGCGAGAGAGTATCGAGCACTGAAGCTTTCTTT. Translation gives CASSERVSSTEAFF. This chain connects TRBV9 to TRBJ1-1; D gene unclear. The CDR3 covers 14 residues. Trimming shortened V by 3 bases and J by 4 bases, and 13 bases separated the two germline ends. Germline-derived CDR1 and CDR2 are SGDLS and YYNGEE. Together with reference TRBV9 and TRBJ1-1, the CDR3 gives the full variable domain: DSGVTQTPKHLITATGQRVTLRCSPRSGDLSVYWYQQSLDQGLQFLIQYYNGEERAKGNILERFSAQQFPDLHSELNLSSLELGDSALYFCASSERVSSTEAFFGQGTRLTVV.

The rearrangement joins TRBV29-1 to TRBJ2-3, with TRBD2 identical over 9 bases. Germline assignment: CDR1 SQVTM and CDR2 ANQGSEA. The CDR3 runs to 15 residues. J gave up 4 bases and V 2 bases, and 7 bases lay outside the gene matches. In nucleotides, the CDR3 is TGCAGCGTTGAAAGCAGCGGGAGGCCCCCAGATACGCAGTATTTT. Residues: CSVESSGRPPDTQYF.

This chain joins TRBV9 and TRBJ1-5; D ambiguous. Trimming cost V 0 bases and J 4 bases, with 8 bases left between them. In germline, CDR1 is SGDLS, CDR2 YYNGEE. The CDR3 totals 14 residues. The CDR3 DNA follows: TGTGCCAGCAGCGTAGGGGCGGATAATCAGCCCCAGCATTTT. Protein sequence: CASSVGADNQPQHF.

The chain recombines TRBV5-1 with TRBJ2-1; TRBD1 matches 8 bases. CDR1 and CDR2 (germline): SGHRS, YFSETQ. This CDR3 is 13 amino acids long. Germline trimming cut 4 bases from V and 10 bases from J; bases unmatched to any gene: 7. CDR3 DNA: TGCGCCAGCAGCGTCTGGACAGGGAGGGAGCAGTTCTTC. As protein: CASSVWTGREQFF.

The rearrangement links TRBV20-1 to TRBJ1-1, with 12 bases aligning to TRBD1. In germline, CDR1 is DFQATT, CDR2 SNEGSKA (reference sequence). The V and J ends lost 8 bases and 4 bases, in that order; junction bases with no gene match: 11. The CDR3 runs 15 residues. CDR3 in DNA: TGCAGTATCGTGGGGACAGGGGGCGTCGGCACTGAAGCTTTCTTT. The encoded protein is CSIVGTGGVGTEAFF.

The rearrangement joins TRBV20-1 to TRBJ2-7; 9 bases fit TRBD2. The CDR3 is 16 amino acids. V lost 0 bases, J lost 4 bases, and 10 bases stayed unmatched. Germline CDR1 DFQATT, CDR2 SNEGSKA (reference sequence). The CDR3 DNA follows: TGCAGTGCTAGAGATAATTTTGGGACTAGCATTTACGAGCAGTACTTC. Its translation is CSARDNFGTSIYEQYF.

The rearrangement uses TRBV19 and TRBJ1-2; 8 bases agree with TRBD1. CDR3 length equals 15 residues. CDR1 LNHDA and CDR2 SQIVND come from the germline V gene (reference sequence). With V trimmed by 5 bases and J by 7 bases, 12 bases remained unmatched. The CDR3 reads CASSLSRGQAFGYTF. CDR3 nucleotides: TGTGCCAGTAGTCTTTCCCGGGGACAGGCATTTGGCTACACCTTC.

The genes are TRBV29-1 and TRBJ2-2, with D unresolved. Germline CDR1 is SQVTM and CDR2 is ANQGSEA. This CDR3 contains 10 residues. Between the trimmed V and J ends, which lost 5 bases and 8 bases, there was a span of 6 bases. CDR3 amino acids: CSVLQGELFF. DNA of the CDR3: TGCAGCGTTCTGCAGGGGGAGCTGTTTTTT.

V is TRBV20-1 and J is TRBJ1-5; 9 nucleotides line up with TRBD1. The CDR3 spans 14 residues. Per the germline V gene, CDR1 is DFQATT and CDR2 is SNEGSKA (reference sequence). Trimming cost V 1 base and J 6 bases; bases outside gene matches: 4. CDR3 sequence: CSARGDRESQPQHF. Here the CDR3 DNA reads TGCAGTGCTAGAGGGGACAGGGAAAGTCAGCCCCAGCATTTT.

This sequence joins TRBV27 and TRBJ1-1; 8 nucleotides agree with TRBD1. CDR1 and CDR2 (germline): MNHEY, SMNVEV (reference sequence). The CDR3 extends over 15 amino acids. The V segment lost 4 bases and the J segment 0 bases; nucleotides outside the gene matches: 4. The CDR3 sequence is CASSSGTGLNTEAFF. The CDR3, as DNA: TGTGCCAGCAGTTCGGGGACAGGTTTGAACACTGAAGCTTTCTTT.

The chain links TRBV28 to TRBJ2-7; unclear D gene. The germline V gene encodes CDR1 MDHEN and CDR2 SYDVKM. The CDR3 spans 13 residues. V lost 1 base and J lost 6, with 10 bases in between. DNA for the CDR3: TGTGCCAGCAGTTTATTAGGGCGCAGCGAGCAGTACTTC. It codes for CASSLLGRSEQYF.

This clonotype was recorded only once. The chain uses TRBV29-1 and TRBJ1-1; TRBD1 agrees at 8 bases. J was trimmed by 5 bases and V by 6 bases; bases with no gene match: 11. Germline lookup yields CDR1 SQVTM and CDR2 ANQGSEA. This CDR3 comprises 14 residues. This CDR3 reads CSVPTTGGGTEAFF. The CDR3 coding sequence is TGCAGCGTGCCCACCACAGGGGGAGGAACTGAAGCTTTCTTT.

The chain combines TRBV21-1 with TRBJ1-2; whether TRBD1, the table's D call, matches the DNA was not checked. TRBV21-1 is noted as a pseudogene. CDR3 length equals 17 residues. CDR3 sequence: CASSEKNKGQGKYGYTF. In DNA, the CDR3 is TGTGCCAGCAGCGAAAAAAACAAGGGACAGGGGAAGTATGGCTACACCTTC.

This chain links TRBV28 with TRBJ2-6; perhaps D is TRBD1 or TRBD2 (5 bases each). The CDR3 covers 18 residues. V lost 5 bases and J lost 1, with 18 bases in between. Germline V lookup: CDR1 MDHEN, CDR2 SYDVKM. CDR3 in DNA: TGTGCCAGCAGTCCCGGGACGGATGGGGTGTCTGGGGCCAACGTCCTGACTTTC. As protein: CASSPGTDGVSGANVLTF.

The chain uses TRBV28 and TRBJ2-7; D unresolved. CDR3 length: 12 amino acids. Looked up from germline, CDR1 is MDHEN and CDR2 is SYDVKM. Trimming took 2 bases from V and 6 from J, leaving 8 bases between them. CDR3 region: CASSLPQLEQYF. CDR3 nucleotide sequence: TGTGCCAGCAGTTTACCTCAACTCGAGCAGTACTTC.

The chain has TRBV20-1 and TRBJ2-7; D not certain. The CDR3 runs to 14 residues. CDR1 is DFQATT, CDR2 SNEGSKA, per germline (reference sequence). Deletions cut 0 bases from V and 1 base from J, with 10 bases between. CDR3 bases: TGCAGTGCTAGAGATCTTGTGAGATCCTACGAGCAGTACTTC. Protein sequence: CSARDLVRSYEQYF.

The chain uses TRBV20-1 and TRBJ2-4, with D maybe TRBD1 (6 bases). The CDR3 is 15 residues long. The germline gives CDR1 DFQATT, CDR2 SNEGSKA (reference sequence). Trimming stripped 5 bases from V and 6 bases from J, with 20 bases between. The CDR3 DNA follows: TGCAGTGCTGTTACGGGACACCCTCGGAGAAACATTCAGTACTTC. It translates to CSAVTGHPRRNIQYF.

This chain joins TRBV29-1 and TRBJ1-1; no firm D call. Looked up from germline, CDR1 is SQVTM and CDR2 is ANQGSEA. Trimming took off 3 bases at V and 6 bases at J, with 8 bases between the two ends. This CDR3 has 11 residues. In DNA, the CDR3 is TGCAGCGTTGAGGGCGTTCCTGAAGCTTTCTTT. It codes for CSVEGVPEAFF.

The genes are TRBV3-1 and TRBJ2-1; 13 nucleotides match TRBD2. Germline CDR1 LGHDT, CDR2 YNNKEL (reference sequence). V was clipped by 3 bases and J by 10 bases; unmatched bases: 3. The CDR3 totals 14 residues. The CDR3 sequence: CASSQGLAGFEQFF. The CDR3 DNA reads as TGTGCCAGCAGCCAGGGACTAGCGGGGTTCGAGCAGTTCTTC.

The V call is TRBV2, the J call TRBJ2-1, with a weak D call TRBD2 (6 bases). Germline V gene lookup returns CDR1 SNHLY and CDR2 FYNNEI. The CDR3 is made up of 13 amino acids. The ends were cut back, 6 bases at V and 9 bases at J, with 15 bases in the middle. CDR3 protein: CASRFQETSEQFF. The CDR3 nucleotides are TGTGCCAGCAGATTTCAGGAGACTAGTGAGCAGTTCTTC.

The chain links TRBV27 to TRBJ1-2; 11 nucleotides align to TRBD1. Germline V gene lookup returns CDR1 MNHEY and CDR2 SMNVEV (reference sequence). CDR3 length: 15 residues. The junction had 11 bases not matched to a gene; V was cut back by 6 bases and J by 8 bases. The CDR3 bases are TGTGCCAGCAGCATTGCCGGGACAGGGGGAAGGGGCTACACCTTC. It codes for CASSIAGTGGRGYTF.

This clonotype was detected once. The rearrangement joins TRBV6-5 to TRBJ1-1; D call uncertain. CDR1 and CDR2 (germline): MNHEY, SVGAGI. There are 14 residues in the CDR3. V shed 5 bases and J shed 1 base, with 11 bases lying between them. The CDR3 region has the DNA TGTGCCAGCAGTCCGGACCGCCGGAACACTGAAGCTTTCTTT. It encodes CASSPDRRNTEAFF.

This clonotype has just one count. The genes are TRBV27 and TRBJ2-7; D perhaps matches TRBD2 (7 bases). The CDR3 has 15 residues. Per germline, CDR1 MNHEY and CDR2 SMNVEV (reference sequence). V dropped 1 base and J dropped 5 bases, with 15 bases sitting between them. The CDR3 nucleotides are TGTGCCAGCAGTTTATTCTGGGGGGGGCGAAACGAGCAGTACTTC. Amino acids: CASSLFWGGRNEQYF.

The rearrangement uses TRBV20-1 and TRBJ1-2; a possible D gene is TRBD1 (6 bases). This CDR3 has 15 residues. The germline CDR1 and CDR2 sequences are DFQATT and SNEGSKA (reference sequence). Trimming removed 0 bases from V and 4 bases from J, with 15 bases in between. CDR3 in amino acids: CSARDRRGRAYGYTF. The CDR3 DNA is TGCAGTGCTAGAGATAGACGGGGGCGCGCCTATGGCTACACCTTC.

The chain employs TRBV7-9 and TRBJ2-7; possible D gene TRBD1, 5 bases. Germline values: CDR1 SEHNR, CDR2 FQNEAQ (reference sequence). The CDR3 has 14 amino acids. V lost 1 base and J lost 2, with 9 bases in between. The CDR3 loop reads CASSLDAGPYEQYF. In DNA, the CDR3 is TGTGCCAGCAGCTTAGATGCAGGGCCCTACGAGCAGTACTTC.

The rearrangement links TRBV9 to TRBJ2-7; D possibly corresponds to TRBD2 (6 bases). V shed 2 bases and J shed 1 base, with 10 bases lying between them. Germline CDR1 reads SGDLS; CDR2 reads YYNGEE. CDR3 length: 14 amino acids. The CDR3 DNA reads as TGTGCCAGCAGCGTCTCGGAGGGTTCCTACGAGCAGTACTTC. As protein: CASSVSEGSYEQYF.

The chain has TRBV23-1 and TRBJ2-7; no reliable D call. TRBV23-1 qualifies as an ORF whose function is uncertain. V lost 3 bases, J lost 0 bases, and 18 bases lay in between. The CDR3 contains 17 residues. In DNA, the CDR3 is TGCGCCAGCAGTCAGAAGAGAAAAGCCATCAGCTCCTACGAGCAGTACTTC. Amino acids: CASSQKRKAISSYEQYF.